This T cell receptor (beta chain) was obtained from a study of blood T cell repertoires in COVID-19. About the study: Sources were T cells, B-cell-depleted T cells, or PBMCs; the material itself was cDNA or gDNA.

The ends were cut back, 6 bases at V and 2 bases at J, with 10 bases in the middle. This CDR3 has 13 residues. Authors' analysis steps: Estimation of nucleated cell counts was performed using reference gene primer amplification. Clones were sequenced by immunoSEQ multiplex PCR, and TCRdb holds only the in-frame ones, with some missing. Clone size and the V and J calls come from that table; the DNA yielded D and trimming. The sample carries 70,000 or so clones, 80% to 85% recorded once. Sequencing was performed on peripheral blood. The receptor comes from a woman over 75 with acute or convalescent COVID-19. V is TRBV12-3 or TRBV12-4 and J is TRBJ2-5, with D perhaps TRBD2 (6 bases). The CDR3 is CASSRGGQETQYF. In DNA, the CDR3 is TGTGCCAGCAGCCGGGGAGGTCAAGAGACCCAGTACTTC.